Presented here are 17 T cell receptor beta chains from one specimen sequenced in a study of cytomegalovirus exposure and HLA in healthy donors (dated by TCRdb to about 2017). The library was made by the immunoSEQ multiplex PCR assay. The multiplex PCR relied on a mix of 60 forward primers for TCR Vbeta segments and 13 reverse primers for TCR Jbeta segments. As stored in TCRdb, this immuneACCESS dataset retains in-frame rearrangements with V and J assigned. A fraction of the clones does not appear; measured against another copy, unresolved V genes explain less than half of the discrepancy, and the remainder lacks a known reason. In this sample the table shows under 150,000 clones, about four fifths of which occur a single time. The ten largest clones add up to about 0.7% of the sample. The material sequenced was PBMCs. These receptors all come from a man in his late teens or twenties in good health and CMV-seronegative.

This rearrangement joins TRBV29-1 to TRBJ2-4; 7 bases map to TRBD1. CDR1 and CDR2 from the germline V gene are SQVTM and ANQGSEA. The CDR3 is 13 residues long. V shed 3 bases, J shed 9 bases, and the junction held 8 bases outside the gene matches. For the CDR3, the DNA is TGCAGCGTTGACCGGCAGGGGGAGACCATTCAGTACTTC. This translates into CSVDRQGETIQYF. Supplemented by reference TRBV29-1 and TRBJ2-4, the full variable domain reads SAVISQKPSRDICQRGTSLTIQCQVDSQVTMMFWYRQQPGQSLTLIATANQGSEATYESGFVIDKFPISRPNLTFSTLTVSNMSPEDSSIYLCSVDRQGETIQYFGAGTRLSVL.

This clone turned up a few times. The chain is built from TRBV4-1 and TRBJ1-2; 7 bases fit TRBD1. Germline lookup yields CDR1 MGHRA and CDR2 YSYEKL. CDR3 length: 16 amino acids. The J segment lost 2 bases and the V segment lost 3 bases, leaving 9 bases of the junction unmatched. CDR3 amino acids: CASSHDRAGPNYGYTF. The CDR3 nucleotides read TGCGCCAGCAGCCACGACAGGGCAGGGCCCAACTATGGCTACACCTTC.

J is TRBJ2-3 and V is TRBV13; 10 bases line up with TRBD1. V lost 9 bases to trimming and J lost 4 bases; unmatched junction nucleotides: 13. The CDR3 is 16 amino acids. Germline values: CDR1 PRHDT, CDR2 FYEKMQ (reference sequence). CDR3: CASGYFGTGASDTQYF. In DNA, the CDR3 is TGTGCCAGTGGTTACTTCGGGACAGGGGCATCAGATACGCAGTATTTT.

V usage is TRBV7-9 and J usage is TRBJ2-2, with D perhaps TRBD2 (7 bases). The V gene's germline CDR1 is SEHNR and CDR2 FQNEAQ (reference sequence). The CDR3 contains 14 residues. The V gene lost 11 bases and the J gene lost 3 bases, with 16 bases spanning the gap. The DNA for the CDR3 is TGTGCCCCCGGGGGGCCGCCCGACACCGGGGAGCTGTTTTTT. Encoded protein: CAPGGPPDTGELFF.

The V and J genes are TRBV9 and TRBJ1-2, with D perhaps TRBD1 (6 bases). Germline V gene sequence: CDR1 SGDLS, CDR2 YYNGEE. CDR3 size: 14 residues. Trimming left V 5 bases short and J 2 bases short, with 13 bases between. The CDR3 DNA is TGTGCCAGCAGTTACAATACAGGGAACTATGGCTACACCTTC. Translating gives CASSYNTGNYGYTF.

This clone was seen only once. V and J are TRBV7-6 and TRBJ1-1, with D uncertain. CDR1 is SGHVS, CDR2 FNYEAQ, per germline. CDR3 length: 13 amino acids. V was cut by 3 bases and J by 3 bases, with 8 bases left in between. CDR3 DNA: TGTGCCAGCAGCTTGGGCCTGGACACTGAAGCTTTCTTT. Amino acid sequence: CASSLGLDTEAFF. The variable domain in full, completed from reference TRBV7-6 and TRBJ1-1, reads GAGVSQSPRYKVTKRGQDVALRCDPISGHVSLYWYRQALGQGPEFLTYFNYEAQQDKSGLPNDRFSAERPEGSISTLTIQRTEQRDSAMYRCASSLGLDTEAFFGQGTRLTVV.

The chain is built from TRBV7-3 and TRBJ2-2; TRBD1 matches at 7 bases. The CDR3 is made up of 15 amino acids. J was trimmed by 6 bases and V by 1 base; bases with no gene match: 5. Germline V gives CDR1 SGHTA, CDR2 FQGTGA. The CDR3 region has the DNA TGTGCCAGCAGCTTAAAAGGCCAGGGGGCCGGGGAGCTGTTTTTT. Its translation is CASSLKGQGAGELFF. Full variable domain (outside the CDR3, taken from reference TRBV7-3 and TRBJ2-2): GAGVSQTPSNKVTEKGKYVELRCDPISGHTALYWYRQSLGQGPEFLIYFQGTGAADDSGLPNDRFFAVRPEGSVSTLKIQRTERGDSAVYLCASSLKGQGAGELFFGEGSRLTVL.

This clone has just a few counts. The chain recombines TRBV4-3 with TRBJ2-6, with 8 bases aligning to TRBD1. Trimming took 0 bases from V and 1 from J; bases not matched to a gene: 8. CDR3 length equals 19 residues. CDR1 LGHNA and CDR2 YSLEER come from the germline V gene. The DNA of the CDR3 is TGCGCCAGCAGCCAAGATCGGGCAGGGGGCTTTTCTGGGGCCAACGTCCTGACTTTC. This translates into CASSQDRAGGFSGANVLTF.

The rearrangement uses TRBV9 and TRBJ2-1, with TRBD2 identical over 9 bases. In germline, CDR1 is SGDLS, CDR2 YYNGEE. Trimming at V came to 0 bases and at J to 8 bases, leaving 9 bases not matched to a gene. CDR3 length: 16 residues. The CDR3 protein is CASSVGSSGVGDEQFF. The CDR3 nucleotides are TGTGCCAGCAGCGTAGGGTCTAGCGGGGTCGGGGATGAGCAGTTCTTC.

This clone was counted once. The CDR3 reads CASSYSGSNQPQHF. The CDR3 DNA reads TGTGCCAGCAGCTATTCAGGGTCGAATCAGCCCCAGCATTTT. V is TRBV7-2 and J is TRBJ1-5, with D perhaps matching TRBD1 (5 bases). Germline V gene sequence: CDR1 SGHTA, CDR2 FQGNSA. The germline V and J ends were trimmed by 4 bases and 4 bases, with 11 bases remaining between them. The CDR3 length is 14 residues.

The chain employs TRBV27 and TRBJ2-1; tentative D call: TRBD2 (5 bases). The germline V and J ends were trimmed by 5 bases and 12 bases, with 14 bases remaining between them. The germline CDR1 and CDR2 sequences are MNHEY and SMNVEV (reference sequence). CDR3 length: 12 residues. This chain's CDR3 is CASSPVGRGQFF. Written as DNA, the CDR3 is TGTGCCAGCAGTCCCGTCGGCCGGGGGCAGTTCTTC.

This chain connects TRBV29-1 to TRBJ2-2; D is undetermined. The CDR3 covers 14 residues. Between the trimmed V and J ends, which lost 5 bases and 0 bases, there was a span of 10 bases. Per germline, CDR1 SQVTM and CDR2 ANQGSEA. The DNA for the CDR3 is TGCAGCGTTCAAGCTCTAGCGAACACCGGGGAGCTGTTTTTT. Its protein is CSVQALANTGELFF.

The chain joins TRBV6-5 to TRBJ1-5; 7 nucleotides match TRBD1. V shed 11 bases and J 3 bases; nucleotides not matched to a gene: 13. The CDR3 has 15 residues. Per germline, CDR1 MNHEY and CDR2 SVGAGI. The CDR3 bases are TGTGCCGTACGAACCGACAGGGCTTTCAATCAGCCCCAGCATTTT. Amino acids: CAVRTDRAFNQPQHF.

The chain uses TRBV7-2 and TRBJ2-7; 7 bases fit TRBD2. CDR1 is SGHTA, CDR2 FQGNSA, per germline. The ends lost 1 base at V and 6 bases at J; junction bases unmatched: 6. CDR3 size: 14 residues. CDR3: CASSLGRGNLEQYF. DNA for the CDR3: TGTGCCAGCAGCTTAGGGCGGGGGAACCTCGAGCAGTACTTC. The full variable domain, its missing parts supplied by reference TRBV7-2 and TRBJ2-7, is GAGVSQSPSNKVTEKGKDVELRCDPISGHTALYWYRQSLGQGLEFLIYFQGNSAPDKSGLPSDRFSAERTGGSVSTLTIQRTQQEDSAVYLCASSLGRGNLEQYFGPGTRLTVT.

This chain uses TRBV7-2 with TRBJ1-2; TRBD1 matches at 9 bases. The length of the CDR3 is 14 residues. Germline-derived CDR1 and CDR2 are SGHTA and FQGNSA. V lost 4 bases, J lost 8 bases, and 8 bases stayed unmatched. CDR3 sequence: CASSSAGTGYGYTF. CDR3 sequence (DNA): TGTGCCAGCAGCTCGGCCGGGACAGGGTACGGCTACACCTTC.

This clone was counted between two and nine times. The chain uses TRBV2 and TRBJ1-5; the match to TRBD1 covers 10 bases. The V segment lost 6 bases and the J segment 6 bases; nucleotides outside the gene matches: 8. Looked up from germline, CDR1 is SNHLY and CDR2 is FYNNEI. The CDR3 contains 15 residues. This CDR3 reads CASSRDRGGGQPQHF. CDR3 nucleotides: TGTGCCAGCAGCCGGGACAGGGGCGGAGGTCAGCCCCAGCATTTT.

This clone appeared a few times. This sequence joins TRBV4-3 and TRBJ2-3; TRBD2 is a possible D gene (6 bases). The germline gives CDR1 LGHNA, CDR2 YSLEER. Trimming took off 1 base at V and 2 bases at J, with 10 bases between the two ends. The CDR3 has 15 amino acids. CDR3 bases: TGCGCCAGCAGCCAAGGGGACTTCAACACAGATACGCAGTATTTT. Translation: CASSQGDFNTDTQYF.